The rows below give T cell receptor beta chains drawn from one sample of a study of blood T cell repertoires in COVID-19. Sequencing was performed with immunoSEQ multiplex PCR; in TCRdb, only in-frame clones are kept and a portion is missing. Altogether approximately 300,000 clones are present, about nine tenths being singletons, with the ten largest covering 4.5% to 6.5%. The sample taken for sequencing was PBMCs or T cells enriched from blood (not recorded which). These receptor sequences come from a man in his sixties who had recovered from COVID-19. Both conserved end residues are part of each CDR3. A D gene is named only where the DNA matches it firmly. Clone size is stated in some rows and not others, as once, few, many or a class when expanded.

>TRBJ1-5|TRBD1|few|TRBV15
CATSPDRGDQPQHF
TGTGCCACCAGCCCCGACAGGGGAGATCAGCCCCAGCATTTT
>TRBJ2-1|NA|NA|TRBV7-2
CASSLDPAGNEQFF
TGTGCCAGCAGCTTAGATCCCGCGGGCAATGAGCAGTTCTTC
>TRBJ2-1|NA|NA|TRBV18
CASSPPVPPYNEQFF
TGTGCCAGCTCACCGCCGGTGCCACCCTACAATGAGCAGTTCTTC
>TRBJ2-7|TRBD2|NA|TRBV19
CASSSGTSGRHSEQYF
TGTGCCAGTAGCAGCGGGACTAGCGGGAGACATAGCGAGCAGTACTTC
>TRBJ1-2|TRBD1|NA|TRBV7-9
CASSLDMGQYYGYTF
TGTGCCAGCAGCTTAGATATGGGACAGTACTATGGCTACACCTTC
>TRBJ1-6|TRBD1|once|TRBV19
CASSMSGQTNSPLHF
TGTGCCAGTAGTATGTCGGGACAGACAAATTCACCCCTCCACTTT
>TRBJ1-2|TRBD1|NA|TRBV27
CASSLVGQGDYGYTF
TGTGCCAGCAGTTTAGTAGGACAGGGGGATTATGGCTACACCTTC
>TRBJ1-5|NA|NA|TRBV2
CASSDRRTNQPQHF
TGTGCCAGCAGTGATCGCAGAACAAATCAGCCCCAGCATTTT
>TRBJ1-3|TRBD1|NA|TRBV28
CASSTTQGAGNTIYF
TGTGCCAGCAGTACGACACAGGGGGCCGGAAACACCATATATTTT
>TRBJ2-2|TRBD2|NA|TRBV11-2
CASRRLAGGYTGELFF
TGTGCCAGCAGGAGACTAGCGGGAGGCTACACCGGGGAGCTGTTTTTT
>TRBJ2-1|NA|NA|TRBV6-5
CASSTLGSYNEQFF
TGTGCCAGCAGTACACTAGGGTCCTACAATGAGCAGTTCTTC
>TRBJ1-2|NA|NA|TRBV6-5
CASSYSRVGRNYGYTF
TGTGCCAGCAGTTACTCAAGGGTGGGGCGGAACTATGGCTACACCTTC
>TRBJ1-5|TRBD1|NA|TRBV28
CASRTGQTRQPQHF
TGTGCCAGCAGGACGGGACAGACCCGCCAGCCCCAGCATTTT
>TRBJ1-5|NA|NA|TRBV7-8
CASSFDPGGAQPQHF
TGTGCCAGCAGCTTTGACCCTGGAGGTGCTCAGCCCCAGCATTTT
>TRBJ1-2|TRBD1|NA|TRBV6-4
CASSEQGVGGYTF
TGTGCCAGCAGTGAACAGGGGGTCGGAGGCTACACCTTC
>TRBJ2-1|TRBD1|NA|TRBV11-3
CASSLTGGLWDEQFF
TGTGCCAGCAGCTTGACAGGGGGACTTTGGGATGAGCAGTTCTTC
>TRBJ2-2|NA|NA|TRBV7-2
CASSYTNTGELFF
TGTGCCAGCAGCTATACGAACACCGGGGAGCTGTTTTTT
>TRBJ1-6|NA|NA|TRBV5-4
CASSTRTSGNNSPLHF
TGTGCCAGCAGCACCCGTACGTCAGGGAATAATTCACCCCTCCACTTT
>TRBJ1-1|NA|NA|TRBV12-3/TRBV12-4
CASSLRMGTEAFF
TGTGCCAGCAGTTTGAGGATGGGCACTGAAGCTTTCTTT
>TRBJ2-1|NA|once|TRBV4-3
CASSQTVPGFTYNEQFF
TGCGCCAGCAGCCAAACAGTTCCAGGGTTTACCTACAATGAGCAGTTCTTC
>TRBJ1-6|TRBD1|NA|TRBV19
CASRTGTGAYNSPLHF
TGTGCCAGTAGAACCGGGACAGGAGCTTATAATTCACCCCTCCACTTT
>TRBJ2-4|TRBD1|NA|TRBV5-1
CASSMRTGGSQNIQYF
TGCGCCAGCAGCATGAGGACAGGGGGCTCCCAAAACATTCAGTACTTC
>TRBJ2-7|NA|NA|TRBV27
CASSFRTPSLSSYEQYF
TGTGCCAGCAGTTTCAGGACACCGTCCTTAAGCTCCTACGAGCAGTACTTC
>TRBJ2-1|NA|NA|TRBV28
CASSPLRAGNEQFF
TGTGCCAGCAGTCCGCTCAGGGCGGGGAATGAGCAGTTCTTC
>TRBJ1-6|NA|NA|TRBV24-1
CATRATGQNSPLHF
TGTGCCACCAGAGCTACAGGGCAGAATTCACCCCTCCACTTT
>TRBJ2-7|NA|few|TRBV7-8
CASSFGQGGVYF
TGTGCCAGCAGCTTCGGACAGGGAGGGGTATACTTC
>TRBJ2-5|NA|NA|TRBV18
CASSPLKETQYF
TGTGCCAGCTCACCCCTAAAAGAGACCCAGTACTTC
>TRBJ2-7|TRBD1|NA|TRBV19
CASSRNKQGTAYEQYF
TGTGCCAGTAGTAGAAACAAACAAGGGACAGCCTACGAGCAGTACTTC
>TRBJ1-1|NA|NA|TRBV27
CASSFWADNTEAFF
TGTGCCAGCAGTTTCTGGGCAGATAACACTGAAGCTTTCTTT
>TRBJ2-1|TRBD1|NA|TRBV10-3
CAISGTAFYNEQFF
TGTGCCATCAGCGGGACAGCCTTTTACAATGAGCAGTTCTTC
>TRBJ2-7|NA|NA|TRBV20-1
CSASGRKAYEQYF
TGCAGTGCCAGTGGGAGGAAAGCCTACGAGCAGTACTTC
>TRBJ2-3|TRBD2|once|TRBV27
CASVLVGGLPVDTQYF
TGTGCCTCCGTATTAGTGGGAGGGCTACCGGTAGATACGCAGTATTTT
>TRBJ1-1|TRBD1|NA|TRBV12-3/TRBV12-4
CASGTAYTEAFF
TGTGCCAGCGGGACAGCCTACACTGAAGCTTTCTTT
>TRBJ2-1|TRBD1|NA|TRBV28
CASSLSGQTVNEQFF
TGTGCCAGCAGTTTATCGGGACAGACGGTTAATGAGCAGTTCTTC
>TRBJ1-6|NA|NA|TRBV7-3
CASSLTSGRGAASPLHF
TGTGCCAGCAGCTTAACGAGCGGCAGGGGAGCGGCCTCACCCCTCCACTTT
>TRBJ2-1|TRBD2|NA|TRBV11-2
CASSSRTSGFVSYNEQFF
TGTGCCAGCAGCTCACGGACTAGCGGGTTCGTCTCCTACAATGAGCAGTTCTTC
>TRBJ2-7|NA|once|TRBV3-1/TRBV3-2
CASSQRLEGEQYF
TGTGCCAGCAGCCAACGCTTGGAGGGAGAGCAGTACTTC
>TRBJ2-1|TRBD2|NA|TRBV3-1/TRBV3-2
CASSQLDSGGNPYNEQFF
TGTGCCAGCAGTCAACTCGATAGCGGGGGGAATCCCTACAATGAGCAGTTCTTC
>TRBJ2-6|NA|NA|TRBV6-2/TRBV6-3
CASSYSIAADSLSGANVLTF
TGTGCCAGCAGTTACTCGATAGCCGCGGACAGCCTCTCTGGGGCCAACGTCCTGACTTTC
>TRBJ2-6|TRBD1|once|TRBV6-6
CASSPRTGARDSGANVLTF
TGTGCCAGCAGTCCCCGGACAGGGGCCAGGGACTCTGGGGCCAACGTCCTGACTTTC